The 5 T cell receptor beta chains reported below all come from one sample, sequenced in a study of early T cells in non-severe SARS-CoV-2 infection (dated by TCRdb to about 2021). Libraries were constructed by 5' RACE. The sequencing machine was a NextSeq 500. The raw public reads went through TCRdb reprocessing: fastp at Q25, MiXCR clone calling, in-frame beta chains kept. Here each entry gathers all rows of one CDR3 protein and keeps the most common genes and DNA. The sample profile shows approximately 70,000 distinct CDR3 sequences; 12% of them were found once. Clones ranked in the top ten supply 4% to 5.5% of the sample. The sequenced material came from whole blood. The receptor set was obtained from an adult who was a healthcare worker with PCR-confirmed SARS-CoV-2 infection or an uninfected control (not recorded which).

In this sample, this clonotype turned up a few times. V usage is TRBV7-6 and J usage is TRBJ1-1; unclear D gene. Trimming took 2 bases from V and 3 from J, leaving 7 bases between them. The germline V gene has CDR1 SGHVS and CDR2 FNYEAQ. The CDR3 totals 13 residues. The CDR3 sequence is CASSLRDHTEAFF. CDR3 bases: TGTGCCAGCAGCTTACGGGATCACACTGAAGCTTTCTTT.

Only a few counts were recorded for this clonotype. The chain carries TRBV5-1 and TRBJ1-1, with TRBD1 matching 11 bases. V was pared by 4 bases and J by 1 base, with 6 bases of the junction left unmatched. Per the germline V gene, CDR1 is SGHRS and CDR2 is YFSETQ. The CDR3 is 16 amino acids. CDR3 in amino acids: CASSAGQGAANTEAFF. CDR3 bases: TGCGCCAGCAGCGCAGGACAGGGGGCCGCGAACACTGAAGCTTTCTTT.

This clonotype was picked up a small number of times. The CDR3 coding sequence is TGCAGTGCTAGAGAAATCCTGGGGCGAGGGGCCCAGCCCCAGCATTTT. Its translation is CSAREILGRGAQPQHF. This chain joins TRBV20-1 and TRBJ1-5; TRBD1 might be the D (5 bases). Germline V gene sequence: CDR1 DFQATT, CDR2 SNEGSKA (reference sequence). The V end was cut by 0 bases, the J end by 7 bases, with 19 bases between. This CDR3 is 16 amino acids long.

This clonotype was recorded at least ten times. The chain employs TRBV29-1 and TRBJ1-2; D is perhaps TRBD1 (5 bases). V dropped 3 bases and J dropped 8 bases, with 13 bases sitting between them. The CDR3 is 12 residues long. The germline V gene has CDR1 SQVTM and CDR2 ANQGSEA. The CDR3 sequence is CSVDRDQRGYTF. CDR3 nucleotides: TGCAGCGTTGATAGGGACCAGAGGGGCTACACCTTC.

This clonotype occurred once. Being one base from a much bigger clone, this may be a read error. The V and J genes are TRBV5-1 and TRBJ2-3; D could derive from TRBD1 or TRBD2 (5 bases each). The CDR3 consists of 13 residues. Germline loops: CDR1 SGHRS, CDR2 YFSETQ. The CDR3 sequence is CASCRDGTDTQNF. The CDR3 DNA reads as TGCGCCAGCTGCCGGGACGGCACAGATACGCAGAATTTT.